Listed below are T cell receptor beta chains from one sample, sequenced in a study of T-cell memory formation after mild COVID-19. TCRdb used MiXCR to reprocess the 5' RACE reads, holding one entry per CDR3 protein. The sample has about 160,000 distinct CDR3 sequences, roughly 31% seen once; the top ten hold approximately 12%. The sequenced sample was PBMCs or a T cell subset sorted from them (not recorded which). The source is an adult woman who had mild COVID-19 (a few samples of this study predate the infection). Cell type and time point are not known. Both conserved end residues are part of each CDR3. The D gene is left open where the match is weak. Clone size appears in some rows only: once, few, many, or a class for an expanded clone.

len,d_gene,abundance,v_gene,j_gene,CDR3nt,CDR3aa
20,TRBD2,-,TRBV20-1,TRBJ2-3,TGCAGTGCTAGAGGGCGGGGACTAGCGGGAATGTGGCGCTTCACAGATACGCAGTATTTT,CSARGRGLAGMWRFTDTQYF
17,TRBD1,-,TRBV7-8,TRBJ2-3,TGTGCCAGCAGATCGACAGGGGCCGTTGGGTTGCGGAATACGCAGTATTTT,CASRSTGAVGLRNTQYF
12,-,few,TRBV12-3/TRBV12-4,TRBJ1-5,TGTGCCAGCAGCCCCTCTAATCAGCCCCAGCATTTT,CASSPSNQPQHF
13,-,few,TRBV2,TRBJ1-6,TGTGCCAGCCGGGGGGAGGATAATTCACCCCTCCACTTT,CASRGEDNSPLHF
14,-,-,TRBV7-9,TRBJ2-7,TGTGCCAGCAGCCTTCTAGGAAGCTCCTACGAGCAGTACTTC,CASSLLGSSYEQYF
14,-,few,TRBV9,TRBJ1-2,TGTGCCAGCAGCGTAGCTGACAGTCCAAATGGCTACACCTTC,CASSVADSPNGYTF
14,TRBD1,few,TRBV5-1,TRBJ1-2,TGCGCCAGCAGTAGGGAGGGACAGAAGTATGGCTACACCTTC,CASSREGQKYGYTF
13,TRBD1,few,TRBV12-3/TRBV12-4,TRBJ2-7,TGTGCCAGCAGTTTTGGGACAGACTACGAGCAGTACTTC,CASSFGTDYEQYF
14,TRBD1,-,TRBV30,TRBJ1-2,TGTGCCTGGAGTGGGACAGGGGGCAACTATGGCTACACCTTC,CAWSGTGGNYGYTF
14,TRBD1,-,TRBV5-5,TRBJ2-7,TGTGCCAGCAGCCTTCCGGGACAGGGTACTGTGCAGTACTTC,CASSLPGQGTVQYF
12,-,-,TRBV7-2,TRBJ2-5,TGTGCCAGCCGCCGGGGGCAAGAGACCCAGTACTTC,CASRRGQETQYF
15,TRBD1,few,TRBV6-5,TRBJ2-5,TGTGCCAGCAGTTACTCCGGGACAGGGGGAGAGACCCAGTACTTC,CASSYSGTGGETQYF
15,TRBD1,-,TRBV5-1,TRBJ2-3,TGCGCCAGCAGCTTGACAGGGGTAAACACTGATACGCAGTATTTT,CASSLTGVNTDTQYF
15,TRBD2,many,TRBV7-9,TRBJ2-1,TGTGCCAGCAGCTTAGCTAGCGGGAGACTCAATGAGCAGTTCTTC,CASSLASGRLNEQFF
14,-,few,TRBV15,TRBJ2-6,TGTGCCACCAGCTCTGAGGACGGCATCAACGTCCTGACTTTC,CATSSEDGINVLTF
10,-,few,TRBV20-1,TRBJ2-5,TGCAGTGCTAAAGAGGAGACCCAGTACTTC,CSAKEETQYF
15,TRBD1,few,TRBV12-3/TRBV12-4,TRBJ1-5,TGTGCCAGCAAACCCAACAGGGGGCGGAATCAGCCCCAGCATTTT,CASKPNRGRNQPQHF
14,-,-,TRBV24-1,TRBJ1-5,TGTGCCACCAGTGCCCGACAGGTCAATCAGCCCCAGCATTTT,CATSARQVNQPQHF
15,TRBD2,once,TRBV29-1,TRBJ2-2,TGCAGCGCGCGAGGGCTAGCGGGAGCGGGGGGGGAGCTGTTTTTT,CSARGLAGAGGELFF
16,-,-,TRBV3-2,TRBJ2-2,TGTGCCAGCAGTCTTCGACTAGCGGGAGATACCGGGGAGCTGTTTTTT,CASSLRLAGDTGELFF
16,-,-,TRBV27,TRBJ2-3,TGTGCCAGCAGTTTATATGGGACTCTAAGCACAGATACGCAGTATTTT,CASSLYGTLSTDTQYF
14,-,-,TRBV18,TRBJ1-1,TGTGCCAGCTCACCCCCAAGGGGAAACACTGAAGCTTTCTTT,CASSPPRGNTEAFF
15,-,-,TRBV20-1,TRBJ2-7,TGCAGTGCTAGAGATCAATGGGCGGAATCCTACGAGCAGTACTTC,CSARDQWAESYEQYF
16,-,-,TRBV7-9,TRBJ2-3,TGTGCCAGCAGCTTACTCCCGACAGTAGGCACAGATACGCAGTATTTT,CASSLLPTVGTDTQYF
15,-,few,TRBV7-2,TRBJ2-5,TGTGCCAGCAGCCAACGGACAGGGAGGGTAGAGACCCAGTACTTC,CASSQRTGRVETQYF
12,-,-,TRBV3-1,TRBJ2-5,TGTGCCAGCAGCGACTCAGCGGAGACCCAGTACTTC,CASSDSAETQYF
15,-,few,TRBV9,TRBJ2-5,TGTGCCAGCAGCGTAGTCTTCCGCATAGGGGAGCCCCAGTACTTC,CASSVVFRIGEPQYF
13,-,-,TRBV6-2/TRBV6-3,TRBJ2-1,TGTGCCAGCTCCAGCGTCCCTCACAATGAGCAGTTCTTC,CASSSVPHNEQFF
17,TRBD1,-,TRBV6-1,TRBJ1-2,TGTGCCAGCAGGCTGGGACAGGGGGAGAAAGCTAACTATGGCTACACCTTC,CASRLGQGEKANYGYTF
14,TRBD1,-,TRBV6-5,TRBJ1-5,TGTGCCAGCAGCGACAGGGGTGGGTTTCAGCCCCAGCATTTT,CASSDRGGFQPQHF
14,-,-,TRBV9,TRBJ2-1,TGTGCCAGCAGCGTAGTTACCAACAACAATGAGCAGTTCTTC,CASSVVTNNNEQFF
16,TRBD2,-,TRBV4-2,TRBJ2-7,TGTGCCAGCAGCCAAGACTGGACTAGCGGCTCCTACGAGCAGTACTTC,CASSQDWTSGSYEQYF
14,TRBD1,-,TRBV27,TRBJ2-7,TGTGCCAGCAGACTCGACAGGGTGGCTAACGAGCAGTACTTC,CASRLDRVANEQYF
12,-,-,TRBV20-1,TRBJ2-5,TGCAGTGCTACCGTAGACCAAGAGACCCAGTACTTC,CSATVDQETQYF
17,-,-,TRBV7-3,TRBJ2-1,TGTGCCAGCAGCTTACTCCCAGGCCGATTATCCTACAATGAGCAGTTCTTC,CASSLLPGRLSYNEQFF
12,-,few,TRBV12-3/TRBV12-4,TRBJ2-5,TGTGCCAGCACTAATCTCCGGGAGACCCAGTACTTC,CASTNLRETQYF
10,-,few,TRBV20-1,TRBJ2-1,TGCAGTGCTACTTGGAATGAGCAGTTCTTC,CSATWNEQFF
15,-,-,TRBV20-1,TRBJ2-3,TGCAGTGCTGCGAGCCTGGGATTTAGCACAGATACGCAGTATTTT,CSAASLGFSTDTQYF